Each of the 3 T cell receptor beta chains below was sequenced from the same sample in a study of OX40 agonist ivuxolimab in advanced cancers. Sequencing was performed with immunoSEQ multiplex PCR; in TCRdb, only in-frame clones are kept and a portion is missing. The data show 45,000 to 60,000 clones, roughly 90% seen once. Sequenced material: CD4+ or CD8+ T cells sorted from blood, taken in a trial of the OX40 agonist ivuxolimab. The receptors were sampled from an adult with an advanced solid tumor such as melanoma, head and neck, liver or kidney cancer.

The chain has TRBV7-6 and TRBJ1-3; TRBD1 is a possible D gene (5 bases). Per the germline V gene, CDR1 is SGHVS and CDR2 is FNYEAQ. The CDR3 has 16 amino acids. Trimming removed 1 base from V and 4 bases from J, with 14 bases in between. The CDR3 sequence is CASSLDGREVGNTIYF. The CDR3 DNA follows: TGTGCCAGCAGCTTAGACGGCAGGGAGGTCGGAAACACCATATATTTT.

The V call is TRBV6-1, the J call TRBJ2-3; 8 bases are shared with TRBD2. Germline CDR1 MNHNS, CDR2 SASEGT. The CDR3 spans 14 residues. Trimming cost V 5 bases and J 6 bases; bases outside gene matches: 7. CDR3 sequence: CASSPWTSSDTQYF. CDR3 nucleotide sequence: TGTGCCAGCAGTCCATGGACTAGCTCGGATACGCAGTATTTT.

The rearrangement joins TRBV7-8 to TRBJ2-1, with TRBD2 matching 7 bases. The CDR3 covers 21 residues. Germline values: CDR1 SGHVS, CDR2 FQNEAQ. Germline trimming cut 0 bases from V and 2 bases from J; bases unmatched to any gene: 19. CDR3 coding DNA: TGTGCCAGCAGCTTAGCGCGGGGGACGGGGCCGTCCGTCATCGCCTACAATGAGCAGTTCTTC. Translated, it gives CASSLARGTGPSVIAYNEQFF.